These T cell receptor beta chains were read from a single sample in a study of blood T cells in healthy people across ages. TCRdb reprocessed the 5' RACE reads with MiXCR, giving one entry per CDR3 protein. The sample includes some 1.5 million distinct CDR3 sequences, approximately 28% of them seen just once. Sequenced sample: blood. All receptors come from a woman in her 30s in good health. Both conserved end residues are part of each CDR3. D genes are given only for firm matches. The size entry is marked missing in some rows and otherwise reads once, few, many or a size class.

v_call	clone_size	j_call	d_call	cdr3_nt	cdr3_aa
TRBV20-1	many	TRBJ2-5	TRBD2	TGCAGTGGTCCGCCTAGCGGGGGGGTGGAGACCCAGTACTTC	CSGPPSGGVETQYF
TRBV19	-	TRBJ2-5	-	TGTGCCAGTAGTGTAGGGTACCGGGAGACCCAGTACTTC	CASSVGYRETQYF
TRBV5-1	-	TRBJ2-2	TRBD2	TGCGCCAGCAGCTTCCTAGCGGGGTCGAGTAGTTCCGGGGAGCTGTTTTTT	CASSFLAGSSSSGELFF
TRBV3-1	-	TRBJ1-1	-	TGTGCCAGCAGCCCATCCGGGACGATGAACACTGAAGCTTTCTTT	CASSPSGTMNTEAFF
TRBV7-3	-	TRBJ1-2	TRBD1	TGTGCCAGCAGCAAGGACAGGGAAAGGGGTGGCTACACCTTC	CASSKDRERGGYTF
TRBV5-5	-	TRBJ1-2	-	TGTGCCAGCAGCTACTACTTGGGAGAGGAAGGCTACACCTTC	CASSYYLGEEGYTF
TRBV9	-	TRBJ2-7	TRBD1	TGTGCCAGCAGCGACGAGGGACAGGGAAACGACGAGCAGTACTTC	CASSDEGQGNDEQYF
TRBV5-6	-	TRBJ2-7	-	TGTGCCAGCAGCTGGGCCCGACAGGCCTACGAGCAGTACTTC	CASSWARQAYEQYF
TRBV7-9	few	TRBJ2-3	TRBD1	TGTGCCAGCAGCCCCGCCCTGGGACAGGGGTTGCAAGATACGCAGTATTTT	CASSPALGQGLQDTQYF
TRBV20-1	-	TRBJ1-2	-	TGCAGTGCTAGAGACTTAGACTATGGCTACACCTTC	CSARDLDYGYTF
TRBV7-2	-	TRBJ2-1	-	TGTGCCAGCAGCTTAGTTCAGGGAACCTACAATGAGCAGTTCTTC	CASSLVQGTYNEQFF
TRBV10-3	many	TRBJ2-7	-	TGTGCCATCAGTGCTGAACCTAGCTACGAGCAGTACTTC	CAISAEPSYEQYF
TRBV5-6	-	TRBJ2-5	-	TGTGCCAGCAGCCCGTTTAGGGGGAGACAAGAGACCCAGTACTTC	CASSPFRGRQETQYF
TRBV7-8	-	TRBJ2-3	TRBD2	TGTGCCAGCAGCTTATGGAGTAGCGGGAGCACAGATACGCAGTATTTT	CASSLWSSGSTDTQYF
TRBV7-9	-	TRBJ2-4	TRBD1	TGTGCCAGCAGCTTAGCACAGGGGGCGCGAAATGAGCAGTACTTC	CASSLAQGARNEQYF
TRBV7-9	-	TRBJ2-1	TRBD2	TGTGCCAGCAGCCTATACTCGGGGGGGGGCTCCTACAATGAGCAGTTCTTC	CASSLYSGGGSYNEQFF
TRBV7-2	-	TRBJ1-4	-	TGTACCAGCAGAGGCGCCGGATATGAAAAACTGTTTTTT	CTSRGAGYEKLFF
TRBV27	-	TRBJ2-7	-	TGTGCCAGCAGACCCGGGATCACCTATGAGCAGTACTTC	CASRPGITYEQYF
TRBV18	-	TRBJ2-7	-	TGTGCCAGCTCACTCGGCGCTGGCACCGACTACGAGCAGTACTTC	CASSLGAGTDYEQYF
TRBV12-3/TRBV12-4	-	TRBJ1-4	-	TGTGCCAGCAGTGAGACTACATCGATGGAGTTTGAAAAACTGTTTTTT	CASSETTSMEFEKLFF
TRBV7-8	few	TRBJ2-1	-	TGTGCCAGCAGCTTAGCGAGGATCTCCGGGTGGAATGAGCAGTTCTTC	CASSLARISGWNEQFF
TRBV29-1	many	TRBJ2-7	-	TGCAGCGTTGAAACGGACGTCTCCTACGAGCAGTACTTC	CSVETDVSYEQYF
TRBV12-3/TRBV12-4	-	TRBJ2-1	TRBD2	TGTGCCAGCACCACTAGCGGGAGGTATTACAATGAGCAGTTCTTC	CASTTSGRYYNEQFF
TRBV20-1	-	TRBJ2-1	-	TGCAGTGCTAGGCCCCCGACGGGCTGGAATGAGCAGTTCTTC	CSARPPTGWNEQFF
TRBV4-3	-	TRBJ2-3	TRBD1	TGCGCCAGCAGCCAAGATTCACAGGGGGCCACAGATACGCAGTATTTT	CASSQDSQGATDTQYF
TRBV6-1	-	TRBJ2-6	-	TGTGCCAGCAGATCCACAGGGAGTGGGGCCAACGTCCTGACTTTC	CASRSTGSGANVLTF
TRBV12-3/TRBV12-4	few	TRBJ2-6	TRBD1	TGTGCCAGCAGTCCGTCGACAGGGGCCCCGAGCTCTGGGGCCAACGTCCTGACTTTC	CASSPSTGAPSSGANVLTF
TRBV15	many	TRBJ2-5	-	TGTGCCACCAGCAGAGATCTCATGGTTGGAGAGACCCAGTACTTC	CATSRDLMVGETQYF
TRBV12-5	-	TRBJ2-1	TRBD2	TGTGCTAGTGGTACCTCTAGCGGGAGGGCCTACGAGCAGTTCTTC	CASGTSSGRAYEQFF
TRBV6-5	-	TRBJ2-7	-	TGTGCCAGCAGTTACTCGGACAGCCGGAGCTCCTACGAGCAGTACTTC	CASSYSDSRSSYEQYF
TRBV5-1	few	TRBJ2-3	-	TGCGCCACCTCGGCGGCGACTCCCACAGATACGCAGTATTTT	CATSAATPTDTQYF
TRBV13	-	TRBJ1-2	-	TGTGCCAGCAGCTTAGACAGTAAACCGTACTATGGCTACACCTTC	CASSLDSKPYYGYTF
TRBV29-1	few	TRBJ1-4	TRBD1	TGCAGCGTTGAAGATCTGAAAGGGGGCGACGAAAAACTGTTTTTT	CSVEDLKGGDEKLFF
TRBV6-5	-	TRBJ2-7	-	TGTGCCAGCAGTTTCCAGACAGGGGAGGGCGAGCAGTACTTC	CASSFQTGEGEQYF
TRBV27	many	TRBJ2-5	-	TGTGCCAGCTGGGGGGCTCAAGAGACCCAGTACTTC	CASWGAQETQYF
TRBV24-1	once	TRBJ2-1	TRBD1	TGTGCCACCAGTGATTCCGGGACAGGGGGCATCAGGTACAATGAGCAGTTCTTC	CATSDSGTGGIRYNEQFF
TRBV5-1	many	TRBJ1-6	TRBD1	TGCGCCAGCAACCTGGGACAGGGTAATTCACCCCTCCACTTT	CASNLGQGNSPLHF
TRBV15	many	TRBJ2-1	TRBD2	TGTGCCACCAGCAGAGATTACGCGGGGGATTCTTCCTACAATGAGCAGTTCTTC	CATSRDYAGDSSYNEQFF
TRBV5-5	few	TRBJ2-7	-	TGTGCCAGCAGCTTGGCCCACGCCGGGGCCTACGAGCAGTACTTC	CASSLAHAGAYEQYF
TRBV7-9	-	TRBJ2-5	-	TGTGCCAGCAGCTTGGGACGCCGGGGTTCAGAGACCCAGTACTTC	CASSLGRRGSETQYF
TRBV7-9	few	TRBJ2-1	TRBD2	TGTGCCAGCAGTAGGACTAGCGGGAGTTCCTCCTACAATGAGCAGTTCTTC	CASSRTSGSSSYNEQFF
TRBV29-1	many	TRBJ1-2	-	TGCAGCGTTGCAGGAGCTTACTATGGCTACACCTTC	CSVAGAYYGYTF
TRBV7-2	few	TRBJ2-3	-	TGTGCCAGCAGCTTAGACCAGTCAGATACGCAGTATTTT	CASSLDQSDTQYF
TRBV5-5	many	TRBJ2-1	TRBD1	TGTGCCAGCAGCTTGGGGGACAGGGGGCTCAATGAGCAGTTCTTC	CASSLGDRGLNEQFF
TRBV15	-	TRBJ1-5	TRBD1	TGTGCCACCAGCAGTCCCGGGCAGGGGGAAGGAAATCAGCCCCAGCATTTT	CATSSPGQGEGNQPQHF
TRBV19	-	TRBJ2-3	-	TGTGCCAGTAGTTTATATGGCCCAAGATCCACAGATACGCAGTATTTT	CASSLYGPRSTDTQYF
TRBV28	-	TRBJ1-2	TRBD1	TGTGCCAGCAGCACGACAGGGGTTAACTATGGCTACACCTTC	CASSTTGVNYGYTF
TRBV7-4	few	TRBJ2-1	-	TGTGCCAGCAGCTTAGTTCCCGTAGTTCGGGGGGCTAGAAATGAGCAGTTCTTC	CASSLVPVVRGARNEQFF
TRBV6-6	once	TRBJ2-1	TRBD2	TGTGCCAGCAGCCCGGGACTAGCGGGAGGGCATGGTAATGAGCAGTTCTTC	CASSPGLAGGHGNEQFF
TRBV7-3	few	TRBJ2-1	-	TGTGCCAGCAGCAGTGAACCACGGTCCCCAGGGAAGCAGTTCTTC	CASSSEPRSPGKQFF
TRBV4-2	many	TRBJ2-1	TRBD2	TGTGCCAGCAGCCAAGCACGCGGGGGGAACAATGAGCAGTTCTTC	CASSQARGGNNEQFF
TRBV20-1	-	TRBJ1-3	-	TGCAGTGCTCCGGACAGCGGAAACACCATATATTTT	CSAPDSGNTIYF
TRBV5-5	few	TRBJ2-3	-	TGTGCCAGCAGCCTTGAGACTACCTCGGGGTATTTT	CASSLETTSGYF
TRBV18	few	TRBJ1-2	-	TGTGCCAGCTCACCATCGGGGTATGAGGGCTACACCTTC	CASSPSGYEGYTF
TRBV10-2	-	TRBJ1-1	TRBD1	TGCGCCAGCAGGTATAATCCGGGACAGGGGGCGAAACTTGAAGCTTTCTTT	CASRYNPGQGAKLEAFF
TRBV7-6	few	TRBJ1-1	TRBD1	TGTGCCAGCAGCCCCGGGACAGGGGCTAACGCTGAAGCTTTCTTT	CASSPGTGANAEAFF
TRBV4-1	-	TRBJ2-5	TRBD2	TGCGCCAGCAGCCAAGGCGATTCCGGGACTAGCGGGGATCAAGAGACCCAGTACTTC	CASSQGDSGTSGDQETQYF